These 3 T cell receptor beta chains were all obtained from the same sample, sequenced in a study of blood T cells in healthy people across ages. Primers used in a second PCR of roughly 6 to 11 cycles were a sample-barcoded 5' primer and a J-beta primer mix. MiXCR, applied by TCRdb to the 5' RACE reads, yields one record per CDR3 protein. The sample records 650,000 to 950,000 distinct CDR3 sequences, around 43% being singletons. The sequencing input was blood. These receptors all come from a man aged 55-75 years in good health.

This clonotype was seen a few times. The rearrangement uses TRBV6-5 and TRBJ2-7; perhaps D is TRBD1 or TRBD2 (5 bases each). The germline V gene encodes CDR1 MNHEY and CDR2 SVGAGI. The CDR3 runs to 14 residues. The germline V and J ends were trimmed by 6 bases and 0 bases, with 12 bases remaining between them. CDR3 in DNA: TGTGCCAGCAGACGCTCCGGGACCTCCTACGAGCAGTACTTC. It encodes CASRRSGTSYEQYF.

A remark on this clonotype: Given a much more abundant clone one base away, this may be a read error. The V gene is TRBV20-1, the J gene TRBJ2-3; perhaps TRBD2 as D (6 bases). The CDR3 sequence is 15 residues long. The germline V and J ends were trimmed by 0 bases and 3 bases, with 13 bases remaining between them. Germline lookup yields CDR1 DFQATT and CDR2 SNEGSKA (reference sequence). CDR3 nucleotide sequence: TGCAGTGCTAGAGATGCGGGGAGAAGTACAGATACGCAGTATTTT. This sequence encodes CSARDAGRSTDTQYF.

This clonotype was seen a handful of times. The chain recombines TRBV5-1 with TRBJ2-3; 8 bases agree with TRBD2. From germline, CDR1 is SGHRS and CDR2 YFSETQ. The CDR3 consists of 15 residues. Germline trimming cut 0 bases from V and 4 bases from J; bases unmatched to any gene: 4. The CDR3 sequence is CASSLGSGGPDTQYF. CDR3 nucleotides: TGCGCCAGCAGCTTGGGGAGCGGGGGTCCAGATACGCAGTATTTT.